This TCR beta chain emerged from a study of OX40 agonist ivuxolimab in advanced cancers. Blood was sampled at baseline, cycle 4 day 1, and cycle 7 day 1. Some clones are missing from TCRdb's copy, which holds only in-frame ones; the method was immunoSEQ multiplex PCR. The sample contains around 34,000 clones, 65% to 80% of which appear only once. Comment on this clone: What it binds is not known. This CDR3 is missing its conserved last phenylalanine or tryptophan, likely due to a read error.

Whole-study results and caveats: Low levels of normalized T-cell clonal expansion also appeared in some nonresponders. Both blood CD4+ and CD8+ T cells showed clonal growth by week 6 at 0.1 to 3.0 mg/kg.

The germline V gene has CDR1 SEHNR and CDR2 FQNEAQ (reference sequence). V lost 4 bases and J lost 7, with 11 bases in between. This CDR3 is 13 amino acids long. Sequencing used CD4+ or CD8+ T cells sorted from blood, obtained in a trial of the OX40 agonist ivuxolimab. The chain is built from TRBV7-9 and TRBJ1-5; D is unresolved. This sequence was found in an adult with an advanced solid tumor such as melanoma, head and neck, liver or kidney cancer. The CDR3 DNA reads as TGTGCCAGCAGCTACTCAAGCGGGCAGCCCCAGCATCTT. This sequence encodes CASSYSSGQPQHL.